Shown below are 21 T cell receptor beta chains from a single sample sequenced in a study of Ad26.COV2.S vaccination and SARS-CoV-2 variants listed by TCRdb under 2021. Sample treatment or condition, as interpreted from the label and publication: approximately 18 received Ad26.COV2.S at low or high dose, single or two shots; 5 received placebo; per-sample allocation not given. For vaccine and placebo recipients, repertoires were sequenced using samples collected on day 63 after the first injection. The library was produced with the immunoSEQ multiplex PCR assay. What TCRdb holds here is the immuneACCESS table cut down to in-frame rearrangements. Part of the clones is not present; checked against another copy, under half of the missing clones reflect an unresolved V gene, and the others are unexplained. The sample table records approximately 450,000 clones; 90% of these occur just once. The ten largest clones capture less than 15% of the sample.

The material was peripheral blood, obtained in a trial of Ad26.COV2.S vaccine versus placebo. Every receptor here comes from a person aged 18-60 years who received the Ad26.COV2.S COVID-19 vaccine or a placebo.

About this clone itself: At one end, the junction sequence differs from germline, possibly due to a read error. The rearrangement joins TRBV25-1 to TRBJ2-7; weak D call: TRBD2 (6 bases). Germline values: CDR1 MGHDK, CDR2 SYGVNS. This CDR3 has 12 amino acids. This CDR3 is CASSWDSHEQYF. The CDR3 nucleotides read TGTGCCAGCAGCTGGGACTCCCACGAGCAGTACTTC.

The rearrangement joins TRBV2 to TRBJ1-6; 7 bases are a match to TRBD1. Germline V CDR1 and CDR2: SNHLY, FYNNEI. The CDR3 runs 16 residues. Trimming at V came to 6 bases and at J to 8 bases, leaving 13 bases not matched to a gene. The CDR3 bases are TGTGCCAGCAGCGGACAGGTCAATCCGGGGGATTCACCCCTCCACTTT. Translation gives CASSGQVNPGDSPLHF.

The table lists this clone with a few counts. The chain uses TRBV15 and TRBJ1-6, with D hard to call. CDR1 LNHNV and CDR2 YYDKDF come from the germline V gene (reference sequence). CDR3 length: 15 amino acids. The V end was cut by 1 base, the J end by 10 bases, with 14 bases between. CDR3 coding DNA: TGTGCCACCAGCAGAGTGCGATGGGAACAATCACCCCTCCACTTT. It translates to CATSRVRWEQSPLHF.

The V and J genes are TRBV7-2 and TRBJ2-1; a possible D gene is TRBD2 (6 bases). The germline V gene encodes CDR1 SGHTA and CDR2 FQGNSA. CDR3 size: 16 residues. The V end lost 5 bases, the J end lost 5 bases, and 19 bases lay between the germline ends. In DNA form, the CDR3 reads TGTGCCAGCAGCCCGACCGGCGCGGGGTCTAACAATGAGCAGTTCTTC. Encoded protein: CASSPTGAGSNNEQFF. Drawing the rest from reference TRBV7-2 and TRBJ2-1, the complete variable domain is GAGVSQSPSNKVTEKGKDVELRCDPISGHTALYWYRQSLGQGLEFLIYFQGNSAPDKSGLPSDRFSAERTGGSVSTLTIQRTQQEDSAVYLCASSPTGAGSNNEQFFGPGTRLTVL.

CDR3 protein: CASSPQGDYGYTF. DNA of the CDR3: TGTGCCAGTAGCCCGCAGGGGGACTATGGCTACACCTTC. The rearrangement links TRBV19 to TRBJ1-2; 7 positions agree with TRBD1. In germline, CDR1 is LNHDA, CDR2 SQIVND (reference sequence). J gave up 3 bases and V 6 bases, and 4 bases lay outside the gene matches. The CDR3 loop spans 13 amino acids.

The J gene is TRBJ2-5, the V gene TRBV7-2; TRBD1 matches 7 bases. The CDR3 sequence is 15 residues long. Germline-derived CDR1 and CDR2 are SGHTA and FQGNSA. V gave up 5 bases and J gave up 4 bases; unmatched junction bases: 10. This chain's CDR3 is CASSIQGRVGETQYF. In nucleotides, the CDR3 is TGTGCCAGCAGCATACAGGGGCGGGTCGGAGAGACCCAGTACTTC.

Only one count was recorded for this clone. This chain joins TRBV18 and TRBJ2-1; 11 bases line up with TRBD2. V gave up 6 bases and J gave up 6 bases; unmatched junction bases: 7. Germline CDR1 reads KGHSH; CDR2 reads LQKENI. The CDR3 contains 15 residues. The CDR3 is CASSPSGRWLNEQFF. CDR3 in DNA: TGTGCCAGCTCTCCTAGCGGGAGGTGGCTCAATGAGCAGTTCTTC.

This clone was counted only a few times. V gene TRBV9 combines with J gene TRBJ2-2; 10 nucleotides match TRBD2. Looked up from germline, CDR1 is SGDLS and CDR2 is YYNGEE. V lost 1 base, J lost 1 base, and 10 bases stayed unmatched. The CDR3 is 19 amino acids. CDR3 in DNA: TGTGCCAGCAGCGTACGTCCTAGCGGGAGTTCCTTGAACACCGGGGAGCTGTTTTTT. Translation: CASSVRPSGSSLNTGELFF.

In DNA form, the CDR3 reads TGTGCCAGCAGCTTAGGGCGGGACAGTCGTTTAAATGAGCAGTTCTTC. As protein: CASSLGRDSRLNEQFF. V and J are TRBV7-8 and TRBJ2-1; the D gene is possibly TRBD1 (7 bases). Germline V gene data show CDR1 as SGHVS and CDR2 as FQNEAQ. V dropped 1 base and J dropped 7 bases, with 17 bases sitting between them. CDR3 length: 16 residues.

V is TRBV7-8 and J is TRBJ1-2, with 8 positions matching TRBD1. The CDR3 consists of 16 residues. V gave up 2 bases and J gave up 8 bases; unmatched junction bases: 13. CDR1 and CDR2 from the germline V gene are SGHVS and FQNEAQ. The CDR3 nucleotides are TGTGCCAGCAGCTTAACATCCCCAGGGGGCAGGGACGGCTACACCTTC. It encodes CASSLTSPGGRDGYTF.

CDR3 loop: CASSGTGPWETQYF. The DNA of the CDR3 is TGTGCCAGTAGTGGGACAGGGCCTTGGGAGACCCAGTACTTC. This chain connects TRBV19 to TRBJ2-5; 9 nucleotides align to TRBD1. The trim removed 5 bases at V and 5 bases at J, leaving 6 bases unmatched. In germline, CDR1 is LNHDA, CDR2 SQIVND (reference sequence). The CDR3 length is 14 residues.

This sequence joins TRBV5-1 and TRBJ1-1, with D unresolved. Germline CDR1 is SGHRS and CDR2 is YFSETQ. CDR3 size: 16 residues. Trimming cost V 0 bases and J 3 bases, with 15 bases left between them. This chain's CDR3 is CASSLEAGFLDTEAFF. Written as DNA, the CDR3 is TGCGCCAGCAGCTTGGAAGCGGGATTCTTAGACACTGAAGCTTTCTTT.

This chain joins TRBV28 and TRBJ2-7; 10 nucleotides align to TRBD2. In germline, CDR1 is MDHEN, CDR2 SYDVKM. The V gene end was trimmed by 6 bases and the J gene end by 0 bases; junction bases not matched to a gene: 11. The CDR3 covers 17 residues. CDR3 bases: TGTGCCAGCAGCGCCGGACTAGCGGCCCTGAGCTCCTACGAGCAGTACTTC. Amino acids: CASSAGLAALSSYEQYF. Using reference TRBV28 and TRBJ2-7 for the parts outside the CDR3, the full variable domain is DVKVTQSSRYLVKRTGEKVFLECVQDMDHENMFWYRQDPGLGLRLIYFSYDVKMKEKGDIPEGYSVSREKKERFSLILESASTNQTSMYLCASSAGLAALSSYEQYFGPGTRLTVT.

The chain has TRBV30 and TRBJ2-7, with 8 bases matching TRBD1. There are 12 residues in the CDR3. V was clipped by 5 bases and J by 4 bases; unmatched bases: 4. Germline V lookup: CDR1 GTSNPN, CDR2 SVGIG (reference sequence). CDR3 protein: CAWGQGRYEQYF. CDR3 coding DNA: TGTGCCTGGGGACAGGGCAGGTACGAGCAGTACTTC.

V is TRBV5-1 and J is TRBJ2-6; TRBD1 agrees at 7 bases. Looked up from germline, CDR1 is SGHRS and CDR2 is YFSETQ. The length of the CDR3 is 16 residues. With V trimmed by 4 bases and J by 0 bases, 4 bases remained unmatched. CDR3 amino acids: CASSPGQTSGANVLTF. Written as DNA, the CDR3 is TGCGCCAGCAGCCCGGGACAGACCTCTGGGGCCAACGTCCTGACTTTC.

V is TRBV18 and J is TRBJ1-4, with a tentative D call TRBD1 (5 bases). Trimming took off 6 bases at V and 8 bases at J, with 19 bases between the two ends. CDR1 is KGHSH and CDR2 is LQKENI in the germline V gene. CDR3 length: 15 residues. In DNA form, the CDR3 reads TGTGCCAGCTCCCCCGGGACGGTCGAAGGGGAAAAACTGTTTTTT. It specifies CASSPGTVEGEKLFF.

The CDR3, as DNA: TGTGCCAGCAGCAGACAGGGTCCCCTCCACTTT. Protein product: CASSRQGPLHF. This chain links TRBV12-3 or TRBV12-4 with TRBJ1-6; 7 bases map to TRBD1. The CDR3 is 11 amino acids. The ends lost 6 bases at V and 13 bases at J; junction bases unmatched: 3.

This clone was seen only once. The gene calls are TRBV7-2 and TRBJ2-7, with D possibly being TRBD1 (6 bases). The V and J ends lost 3 bases and 0 bases respectively, with 9 bases between them. Germline CDR1 reads SGHTA; CDR2 reads FQGNSA. The CDR3 loop spans 14 amino acids. CDR3 sequence reads: CASSFRGTSYEQYF. The CDR3 region has the DNA TGTGCCAGCAGCTTTAGGGGGACCTCCTACGAGCAGTACTTC.

CDR3 residues: CASSATGTGAYEQYF. As DNA, the CDR3 is TGTGCCAGCAGCGCGACCGGGACAGGGGCCTACGAGCAGTACTTC. The J gene is TRBJ2-7, the V gene TRBV7-7, with TRBD1 matching 10 bases. Germline V gene lookup returns CDR1 SSHAT and CDR2 FNYEAQ (reference sequence). V lost 5 bases and J lost 2; bases outside the gene matches: 6. This CDR3 comprises 15 residues.

This clone came up once. The chain carries TRBV20-1 and TRBJ2-1; a possible D gene is TRBD1 (5 bases). The ends were cut back, 3 bases at V and 5 bases at J, with 17 bases in the middle. Germline V gene sequence: CDR1 DFQATT, CDR2 SNEGSKA (reference sequence). The CDR3 spans 15 residues. CDR3 nucleotides: TGCAGTGCTAGTGGGGCGGCGGAAACAAACAATGAGCAGTTCTTC. This sequence encodes CSASGAAETNNEQFF.

This sequence joins TRBV6-2 or TRBV6-3 and TRBJ2-1; maybe TRBD2 (5 bases). The V and J ends lost 6 bases and 8 bases respectively, with 14 bases between them. The CDR3 totals 13 residues. CDR1 and CDR2 from the germline V gene are MNHEY and SVGEGT. The CDR3 region has the DNA TGTGCCAGCAGCCGTGGAGGAGAACATGAGCAGTTCTTC. Its translation: CASSRGGEHEQFF.